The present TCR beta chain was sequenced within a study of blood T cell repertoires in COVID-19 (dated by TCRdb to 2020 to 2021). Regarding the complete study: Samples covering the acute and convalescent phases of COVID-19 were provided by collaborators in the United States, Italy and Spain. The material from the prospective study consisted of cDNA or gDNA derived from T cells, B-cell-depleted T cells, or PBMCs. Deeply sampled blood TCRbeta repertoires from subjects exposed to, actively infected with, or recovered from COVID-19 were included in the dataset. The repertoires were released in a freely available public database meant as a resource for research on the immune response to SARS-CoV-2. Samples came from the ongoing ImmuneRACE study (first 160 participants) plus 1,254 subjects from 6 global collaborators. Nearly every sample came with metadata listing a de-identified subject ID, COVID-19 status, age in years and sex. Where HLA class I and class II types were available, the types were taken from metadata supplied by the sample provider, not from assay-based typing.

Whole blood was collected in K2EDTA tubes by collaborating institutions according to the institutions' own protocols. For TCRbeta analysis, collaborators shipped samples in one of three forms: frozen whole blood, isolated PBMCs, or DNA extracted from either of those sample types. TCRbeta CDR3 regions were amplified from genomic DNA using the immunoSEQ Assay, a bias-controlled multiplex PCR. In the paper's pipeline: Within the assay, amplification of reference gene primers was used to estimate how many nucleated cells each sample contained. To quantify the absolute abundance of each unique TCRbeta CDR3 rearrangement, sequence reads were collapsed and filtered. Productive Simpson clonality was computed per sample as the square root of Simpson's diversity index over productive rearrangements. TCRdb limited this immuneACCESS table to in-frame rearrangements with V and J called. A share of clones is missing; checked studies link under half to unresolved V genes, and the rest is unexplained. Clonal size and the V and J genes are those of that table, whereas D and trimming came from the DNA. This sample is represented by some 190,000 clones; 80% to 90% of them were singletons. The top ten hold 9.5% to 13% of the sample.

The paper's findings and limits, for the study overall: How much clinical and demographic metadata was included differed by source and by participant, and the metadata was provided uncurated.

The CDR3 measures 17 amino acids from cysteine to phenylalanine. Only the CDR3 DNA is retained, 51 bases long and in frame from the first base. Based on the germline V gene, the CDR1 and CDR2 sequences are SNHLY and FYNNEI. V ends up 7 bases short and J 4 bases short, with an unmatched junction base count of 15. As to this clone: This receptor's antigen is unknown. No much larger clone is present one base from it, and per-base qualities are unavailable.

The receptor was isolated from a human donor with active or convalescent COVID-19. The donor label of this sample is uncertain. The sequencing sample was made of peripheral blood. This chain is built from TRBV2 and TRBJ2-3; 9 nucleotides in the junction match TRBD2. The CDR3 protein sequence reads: CASTGGPGGRDADTQYF. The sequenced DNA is TGTGCCAGCACGGGGGGGCCTGGCGGGAGGGATGCAGATACGCAGTATTTT.